These 23 T cell receptor beta chains came from one sample sequenced in a study of T cells in Graves' hyperthyroidism and ophthalmopathy. TCR beta CDR3 region amplification was performed from RNA transcripts. Using the HTBI primer set, a first-round RT-PCR was run on the TCR CDR3. Each CDR3 protein is one row after TCRdb ran MiXCR on the multiplex PCR reads. The sample includes more than 450,000 distinct CDR3 sequences, 14% seen only once; the top ten take about 15%. Sequenced input: blood. These receptors came from a woman in her thirties or forties with Graves' hyperthyroidism.

This clonotype turned up a few times. The chain combines TRBV29-1 with TRBJ1-1; no clear D. Trimming took off 7 bases at V and 1 base at J, with 16 bases between the two ends. Looked up from germline, CDR1 is SQVTM and CDR2 is ANQGSEA. The CDR3 has 14 residues. Written as DNA, the CDR3 is TGCAGCGGGATCCGGGTCCTAGGGAACACTGAAGCTTTCTTT. Amino acids: CSGIRVLGNTEAFF.

This clonotype was observed a handful of times. V and J are TRBV7-3 and TRBJ2-1; 7 bases align to TRBD1. The junction had 5 bases not matched to a gene; V was cut back by 5 bases and J by 1 base. Germline V gene lookup returns CDR1 SGHTA and CDR2 FQGTGA. The CDR3 sequence is 15 residues long. CDR3 loop: CASSHDRASYNEQFF. CDR3 DNA: TGTGCCAGCAGCCACGACAGGGCATCCTACAATGAGCAGTTCTTC.

This clonotype was counted between two and nine times. The chain has TRBV5-1 and TRBJ1-1; 10 bases align to TRBD1. The CDR3 totals 19 residues. V trimming: 3 bases; J trimming: 0 bases; junction bases outside the gene matches: 14. In germline, CDR1 is SGHRS, CDR2 YFSETQ. The CDR3 loop is CASSWRQPGQGSMNTEAFF. CDR3 nucleotides: TGCGCCAGCAGCTGGAGGCAACCGGGACAGGGGTCGATGAACACTGAAGCTTTCTTT.

As for this clonotype: This may arise from a read error, as a much more abundant clone is one base away. Because the CDR3 is missing its conserved closing phenylalanine or tryptophan, this is likely a read error. Here the CDR3 reads CASSSWTGGMETQYL. As DNA, the CDR3 is TGTGCCAGCAGTTCATGGACAGGGGGAATGGAGACCCAGTACTTA. This chain connects TRBV7-2 to TRBJ2-5, with 10 bases matching TRBD1. The V gene end was trimmed by 6 bases and the J gene end by 5 bases; junction bases not matched to a gene: 9. Germline CDR1 and CDR2: SGHTA and FQGNSA. CDR3 length equals 15 residues.

The chain combines TRBV27 with TRBJ2-2; tentative D call: TRBD2 (6 bases). V was cut by 3 bases and J by 3 bases, with 11 bases left in between. The CDR3 is 15 residues long. Per germline, CDR1 MNHEY and CDR2 SMNVEV (reference sequence). CDR3 loop: CASSLSPGDTGELFF. CDR3 coding DNA: TGTGCCAGCAGTTTGTCGCCGGGGGACACCGGGGAGCTGTTTTTT.

Only a few counts were recorded for this clonotype. This may arise from a read error, as a much more abundant clone is one base away. The chain combines TRBV28 with TRBJ2-1, with TRBD2 matching over 7 bases. The CDR3 is 15 residues long. V trimming: 6 bases; J trimming: 2 bases; junction bases outside the gene matches: 7. CDR1 MDHEN and CDR2 SYDVKM come from the germline V gene. CDR3 in amino acids: CASRNVAGPYNEQFF. CDR3 in DNA: TGTGCCAGCAGGAACGTAGCGGGCCCCTACAATGAGCAGTTCTTC.

The chain employs TRBV27 and TRBJ1-1; TRBD1 agrees at 8 bases. Per the germline V gene, CDR1 is MNHEY and CDR2 is SMNVEV (reference sequence). The junction had 9 bases not matched to a gene; V was cut back by 4 bases and J by 8 bases. The CDR3 is 14 amino acids. The CDR3 coding sequence is TGTGCCAGCAGTTCGGACAGGGCGTACGGAGAAGCTTTCTTT. Translation gives CASSSDRAYGEAFF.

This clonotype was counted between two and nine times. V gene TRBV19 combines with J gene TRBJ1-1; D is uncertain. The CDR3 sequence is 14 residues long. Germline lookup yields CDR1 LNHDA and CDR2 SQIVND (reference sequence). Trimming took 0 bases from V and 1 from J, leaving 6 bases between them. In DNA, the CDR3 is TGTGCCAGTAGTATAGATACGGCGAACACTGAAGCTTTCTTT. It specifies CASSIDTANTEAFF.

The V gene is TRBV5-1, the J gene TRBJ2-5; 12 bases align to TRBD1. Germline values: CDR1 SGHRS, CDR2 YFSETQ. The CDR3 has 16 amino acids. V gave up 4 bases and J gave up 4 bases; unmatched junction bases: 8. The CDR3 coding sequence is TGCGCCAGCAGCGTCACCGGGACAGGGGGCGGAGAGACCCAGTACTTC. Its translation: CASSVTGTGGGETQYF.

This clonotype was observed at least ten times. V and J are TRBV6-1 and TRBJ1-2; maybe TRBD1 (6 bases). CDR1 is MNHNS and CDR2 is SASEGT in the germline V gene. Trimming pared 6 bases from V and 2 bases from J, leaving 19 bases between. The CDR3 consists of 16 residues. CDR3 DNA: TGTGCCAGCAGGAGGGAAGACAGGTCCTTAAACTATGGCTACACCTTC. This codes for CASRREDRSLNYGYTF.

This clonotype came up a few times. The chain uses TRBV6-2 or TRBV6-3 and TRBJ2-7; TRBD2 is a possible D gene (5 bases). With 7 bases removed from V and 0 bases from J, the gap between germline ends came to 10 bases. The CDR3 consists of 13 residues. The germline gives CDR1 MNHEY, CDR2 SVGEGT. The CDR3 DNA reads as TGTGCCAGCACCAAACTAGACTCCTACGAGCAGTACTTC. It codes for CASTKLDSYEQYF.

Ten or more counts support this clonotype. The chain recombines TRBV20-1 with TRBJ1-1; TRBD1 is a possible D gene (6 bases). V was cut by 5 bases and J by 10 bases, with 20 bases left in between. CDR1 is DFQATT and CDR2 is SNEGSKA in the germline V gene (reference sequence). The CDR3 has 13 amino acids. CDR3 sequence (DNA): TGCAGTGCTTCCACGGGCCTCGGAGGGGGAGCTTTCTTT. The encoded protein is CSASTGLGGGAFF.

This chain joins TRBV19 and TRBJ2-7, with 8 bases identical to TRBD1. V shed 7 bases, J shed 6 bases, and the junction held 11 bases outside the gene matches. The germline V gene encodes CDR1 LNHDA and CDR2 SQIVND (reference sequence). The CDR3 runs 14 residues. CDR3 DNA: TGTGCCAGTACTTCAGGGGGCGATTCAGGCGAGCAGTACTTC. Translating gives CASTSGGDSGEQYF.

The chain combines TRBV29-1 with TRBJ1-2, with D uncertain. The V and J ends lost 4 bases and 4 bases respectively, with 4 bases between them. There are 10 residues in the CDR3. CDR1 is SQVTM and CDR2 is ANQGSEA in the germline V gene. The CDR3 DNA reads TGCAGCGTTGTTGGCTATGGCTACACCTTC. Amino acid sequence: CSVVGYGYTF.

This clonotype was seen repeatedly, ten times or more. V is TRBV7-9 and J is TRBJ1-1, with D perhaps matching TRBD1 (5 bases). Germline CDR1 SEHNR, CDR2 FQNEAQ (reference sequence). The CDR3 runs 13 residues. Trimming stripped 5 bases from V and 5 bases from J, with 12 bases between. The CDR3 bases are TGTGCCAGCAGCCCCCGGGGCAGAACTGAAGCTTTCTTT. It specifies CASSPRGRTEAFF.

The rearrangement links TRBV5-1 to TRBJ1-2; no firm D call. Trimming removed 5 bases from V and 8 bases from J, with 19 bases in between. The CDR3 has 14 residues. CDR1 and CDR2 (germline): SGHRS, YFSETQ. The chain's CDR3 is CASSNLEDFEGYTF. CDR3 nucleotides: TGCGCCAGCAGTAACCTGGAGGATTTCGAAGGCTACACCTTC.

This clonotype was observed many times. The chain uses TRBV27 and TRBJ1-1; a possible D gene is TRBD1 (6 bases). This CDR3 is 16 amino acids long. Germline CDR1 MNHEY, CDR2 SMNVEV (reference sequence). V gave up 2 bases and J gave up 5 bases, with 18 bases separating them. CDR3 loop: CASSLVFGGLGTEAFF. The CDR3 DNA reads TGTGCCAGCAGTTTAGTTTTTGGGGGCCTGGGAACTGAAGCTTTCTTT.

This clonotype has a count of ten or more. This chain links TRBV20-1 with TRBJ1-2; 9 bases align to TRBD1. The V gene's germline CDR1 is DFQATT and CDR2 SNEGSKA (reference sequence). The CDR3 spans 12 residues. V was clipped by 6 bases and J by 4 bases; unmatched bases: 3. The CDR3 region has the DNA TGCAGTGCAAAGACAGGGGGCTATGGCTACACCTTC. The encoded protein is CSAKTGGYGYTF.

The chain recombines TRBV9 with TRBJ1-5; maybe TRBD1 (6 bases). Germline loops: CDR1 SGDLS, CDR2 YYNGEE. Trimming removed 4 bases at V and 5 bases at J, with 16 bases between. CDR3 length equals 15 residues. CDR3 in amino acids: CASSPSGGGHQPQHF. The DNA of the CDR3 is TGTGCCAGCAGCCCTAGCGGGGGCGGCCATCAGCCCCAGCATTTT.

This clonotype was counted many times. The V gene is TRBV5-1, the J gene TRBJ1-2; TRBD1 might be the D (5 bases). V was cut by 4 bases and J by 2 bases, with 9 bases left in between. The germline gives CDR1 SGHRS, CDR2 YFSETQ. The CDR3 covers 13 residues. CDR3 nucleotides: TGCGCCAGCAGCCGGGGGGAGAACTATGGCTACACCTTC. Translated: CASSRGENYGYTF.

This clonotype was seen repeatedly, ten times or more. The chain links TRBV24-1 to TRBJ2-2; 9 nucleotides align to TRBD2. Trimming cost V 3 bases and J 6 bases; bases outside gene matches: 4. The germline V gene encodes CDR1 KGHDR and CDR2 SFDVKD. The CDR3 length is 15 residues. The CDR3 protein is CATSDLAGRSGELFF. The CDR3 DNA sequence: TGTGCCACCAGTGATCTAGCGGGAAGGTCCGGGGAGCTGTTTTTT.

This clonotype appeared many times. This chain uses TRBV18 with TRBJ2-1; 15 bases match TRBD2. With 8 bases clipped from V and 5 bases from J, the junction kept 7 bases outside the gene matches. Germline V lookup: CDR1 KGHSH, CDR2 LQKENI. The CDR3 has 16 amino acids. As DNA, the CDR3 is TGTGCCAGCACCGGGACTAGCGGGGGGATAGACAATGAGCAGTTCTTC. Translating it yields CASTGTSGGIDNEQFF.

The rearrangement links TRBV18 to TRBJ2-7; D call uncertain. The CDR3 runs 12 residues. CDR1 KGHSH and CDR2 LQKENI come from the germline V gene. Trimming left V 1 base short and J 2 bases short, with 3 bases between. The CDR3 here is CASSPHTYEQYF. As DNA, the CDR3 is TGTGCCAGCTCACCACATACCTACGAGCAGTACTTC.